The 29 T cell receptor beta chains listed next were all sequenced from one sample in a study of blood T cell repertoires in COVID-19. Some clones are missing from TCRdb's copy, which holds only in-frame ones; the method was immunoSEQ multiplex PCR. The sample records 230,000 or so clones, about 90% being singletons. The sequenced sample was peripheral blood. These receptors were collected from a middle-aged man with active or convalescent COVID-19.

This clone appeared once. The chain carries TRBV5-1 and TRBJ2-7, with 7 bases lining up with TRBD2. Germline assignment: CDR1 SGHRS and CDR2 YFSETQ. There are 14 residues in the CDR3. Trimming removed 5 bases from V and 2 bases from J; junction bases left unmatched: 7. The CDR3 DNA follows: TGCGCCAGCAGTCGGACTAGTCTGACCTACGAGCAGTACTTC. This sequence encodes CASSRTSLTYEQYF. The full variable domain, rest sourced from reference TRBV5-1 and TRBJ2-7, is KAGVTQTPRYLIKTRGQQVTLSCSPISGHRSVSWYQQTPGQGLQFLFEYFSETQRNKGNFPGRFSGRQFSNSRSEMNVSTLELGDSALYLCASSRTSLTYEQYFGPGTRLTVT.

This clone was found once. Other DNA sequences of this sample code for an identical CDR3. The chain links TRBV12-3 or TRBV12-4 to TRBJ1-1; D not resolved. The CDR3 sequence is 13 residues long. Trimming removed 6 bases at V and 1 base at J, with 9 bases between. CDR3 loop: CASSLTENTEAFF. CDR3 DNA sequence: TGTGCCAGCAGCCTAACAGAGAACACTGAAGCTTTCTTT.

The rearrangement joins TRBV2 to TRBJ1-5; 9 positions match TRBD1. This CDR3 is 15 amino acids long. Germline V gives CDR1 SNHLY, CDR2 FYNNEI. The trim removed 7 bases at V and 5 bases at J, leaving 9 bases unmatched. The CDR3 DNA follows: TGTGCCAGCAACGCGGACAGGGGTGGTGATCAGCCCCAGCATTTT. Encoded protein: CASNADRGGDQPQHF.

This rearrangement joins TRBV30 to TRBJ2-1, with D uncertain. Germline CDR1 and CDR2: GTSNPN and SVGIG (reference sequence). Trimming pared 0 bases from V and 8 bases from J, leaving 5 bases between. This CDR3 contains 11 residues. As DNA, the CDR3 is TGTGCCTGGAGTGTCGTCCATGAGCAGTTCTTC. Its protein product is CAWSVVHEQFF.

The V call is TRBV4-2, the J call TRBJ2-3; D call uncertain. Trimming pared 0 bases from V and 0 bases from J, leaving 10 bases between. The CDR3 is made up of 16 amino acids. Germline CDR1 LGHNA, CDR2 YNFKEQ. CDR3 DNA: TGTGCCAGCAGCCAAGACGACTCGATAAGCACAGATACGCAGTATTTT. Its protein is CASSQDDSISTDTQYF.

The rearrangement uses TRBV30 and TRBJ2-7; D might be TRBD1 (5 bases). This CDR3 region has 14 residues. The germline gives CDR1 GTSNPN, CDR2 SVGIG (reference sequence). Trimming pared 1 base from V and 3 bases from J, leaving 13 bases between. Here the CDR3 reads CAWSGRQIHYEQYF. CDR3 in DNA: TGTGCCTGGAGTGGCAGACAGATCCACTACGAGCAGTACTTC.

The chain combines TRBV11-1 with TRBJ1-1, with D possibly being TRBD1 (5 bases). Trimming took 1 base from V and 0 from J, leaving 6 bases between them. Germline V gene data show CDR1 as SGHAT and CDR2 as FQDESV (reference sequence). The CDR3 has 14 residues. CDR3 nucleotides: TGTGCCAGCAGCTTAGGACAGATGAACACTGAAGCTTTCTTT. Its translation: CASSLGQMNTEAFF.

The CDR3 here is CASRSRVSTEKLFF. The CDR3 coding sequence is TGTGCCAGCAGATCCAGGGTTTCGACAGAAAAACTGTTTTTT. The V and J genes are TRBV28 and TRBJ1-4; tentatively, D is TRBD1 (5 bases). The CDR3 extends over 14 amino acids. Germline assignment: CDR1 MDHEN and CDR2 SYDVKM. The V gene lost 6 bases and the J gene lost 8 bases, with 16 bases spanning the gap.

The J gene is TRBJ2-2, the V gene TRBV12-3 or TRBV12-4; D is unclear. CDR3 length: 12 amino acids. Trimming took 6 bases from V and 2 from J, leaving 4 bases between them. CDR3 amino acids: CASRLNTGELFF. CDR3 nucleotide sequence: TGTGCCAGCAGGCTAAACACCGGGGAGCTGTTTTTT.

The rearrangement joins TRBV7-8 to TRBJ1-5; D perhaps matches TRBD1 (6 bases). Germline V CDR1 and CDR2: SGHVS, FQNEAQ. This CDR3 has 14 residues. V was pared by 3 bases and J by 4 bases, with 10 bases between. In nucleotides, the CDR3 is TGTGCCAGCAGCTTCCGACAGGCAAATCAGCCCCAGCATTTT. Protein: CASSFRQANQPQHF.

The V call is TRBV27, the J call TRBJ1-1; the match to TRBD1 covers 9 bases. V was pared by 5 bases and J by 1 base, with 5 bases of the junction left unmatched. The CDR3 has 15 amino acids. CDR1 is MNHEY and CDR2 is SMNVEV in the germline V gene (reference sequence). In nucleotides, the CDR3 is TGTGCCAGCAGTCCGGGACAGGGTGGGAACACTGAAGCTTTCTTT. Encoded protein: CASSPGQGGNTEAFF.

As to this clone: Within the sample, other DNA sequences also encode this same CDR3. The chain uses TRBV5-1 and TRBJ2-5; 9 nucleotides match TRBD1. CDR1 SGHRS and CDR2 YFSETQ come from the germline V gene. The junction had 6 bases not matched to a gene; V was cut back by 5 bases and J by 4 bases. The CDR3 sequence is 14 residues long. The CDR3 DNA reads TGCGCCAGCAGTTCGGGGACAGGGCGAGAGACCCAGTACTTC. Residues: CASSSGTGRETQYF.

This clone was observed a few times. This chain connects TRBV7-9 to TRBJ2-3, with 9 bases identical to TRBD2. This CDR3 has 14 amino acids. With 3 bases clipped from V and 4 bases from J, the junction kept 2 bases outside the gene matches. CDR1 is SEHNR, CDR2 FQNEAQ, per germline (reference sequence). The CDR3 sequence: CASSLREGPDTQYF. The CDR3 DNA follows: TGTGCCAGCAGCTTGCGGGAGGGCCCAGATACGCAGTATTTT.

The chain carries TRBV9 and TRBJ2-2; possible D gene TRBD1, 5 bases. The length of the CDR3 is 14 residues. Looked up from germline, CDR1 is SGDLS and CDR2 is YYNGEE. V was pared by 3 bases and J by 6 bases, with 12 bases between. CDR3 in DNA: TGTGCCAGCAGCGCCAGGGTTTCAGCCGGGGAGCTGTTTTTT. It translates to CASSARVSAGELFF. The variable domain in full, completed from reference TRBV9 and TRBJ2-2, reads DSGVTQTPKHLITATGQRVTLRCSPRSGDLSVYWYQQSLDQGLQFLIQYYNGEERAKGNILERFSAQQFPDLHSELNLSSLELGDSALYFCASSARVSAGELFFGEGSRLTVL.

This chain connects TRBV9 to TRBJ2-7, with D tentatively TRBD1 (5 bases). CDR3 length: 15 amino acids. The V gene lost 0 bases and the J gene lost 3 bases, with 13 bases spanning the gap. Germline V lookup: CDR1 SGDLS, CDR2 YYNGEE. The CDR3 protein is CASSVDQGVDYEQYF. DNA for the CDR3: TGTGCCAGCAGCGTAGATCAGGGTGTGGACTACGAGCAGTACTTC.

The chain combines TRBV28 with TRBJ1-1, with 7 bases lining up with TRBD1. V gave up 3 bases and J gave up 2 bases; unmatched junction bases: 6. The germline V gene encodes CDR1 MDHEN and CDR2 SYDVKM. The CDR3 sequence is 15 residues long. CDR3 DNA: TGTGCCAGCAGTTTGGCGGGACAGCTAAACACTGAAGCTTTCTTT. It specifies CASSLAGQLNTEAFF.

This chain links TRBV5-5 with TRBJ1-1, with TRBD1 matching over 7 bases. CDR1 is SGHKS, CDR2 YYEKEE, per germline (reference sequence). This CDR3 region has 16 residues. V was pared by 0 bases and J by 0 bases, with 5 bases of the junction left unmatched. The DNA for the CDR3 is TGTGCCAGCAGCTTGGCGACAGGGATAATGAACACTGAAGCTTTCTTT. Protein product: CASSLATGIMNTEAFF.

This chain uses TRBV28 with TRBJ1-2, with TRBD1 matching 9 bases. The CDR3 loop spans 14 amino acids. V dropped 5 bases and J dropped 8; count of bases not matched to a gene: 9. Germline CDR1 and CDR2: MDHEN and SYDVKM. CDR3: CASSEPDRGGGYTF. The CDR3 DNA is TGTGCCAGCAGTGAGCCGGACAGGGGAGGAGGCTACACCTTC.

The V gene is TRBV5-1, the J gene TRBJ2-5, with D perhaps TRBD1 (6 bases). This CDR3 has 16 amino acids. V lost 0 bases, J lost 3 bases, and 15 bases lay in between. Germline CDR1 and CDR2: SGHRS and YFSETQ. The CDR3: CASSLVHGGREETQYF. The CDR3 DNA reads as TGCGCCAGCAGCTTGGTACATGGGGGCCGGGAAGAGACCCAGTACTTC.

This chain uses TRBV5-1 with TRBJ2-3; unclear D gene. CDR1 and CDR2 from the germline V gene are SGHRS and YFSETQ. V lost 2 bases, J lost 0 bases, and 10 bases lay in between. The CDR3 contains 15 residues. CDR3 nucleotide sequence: TGCGCCAGCAGCTTCCAGGCGTCGAGCACAGATACGCAGTATTTT. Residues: CASSFQASSTDTQYF. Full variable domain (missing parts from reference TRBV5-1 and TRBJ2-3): KAGVTQTPRYLIKTRGQQVTLSCSPISGHRSVSWYQQTPGQGLQFLFEYFSETQRNKGNFPGRFSGRQFSNSRSEMNVSTLELGDSALYLCASSFQASSTDTQYFGPGTRLTVL.

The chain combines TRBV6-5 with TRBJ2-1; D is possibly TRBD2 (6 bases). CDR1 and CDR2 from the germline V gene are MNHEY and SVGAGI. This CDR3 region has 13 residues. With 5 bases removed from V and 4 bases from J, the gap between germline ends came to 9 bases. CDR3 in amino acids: CASSSGPYNEQFF. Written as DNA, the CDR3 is TGTGCCAGCAGTAGCGGGCCATACAATGAGCAGTTCTTC.

As DNA, the CDR3 is TGTGCCAGCAGGTTCGGAAACAGGGGTACCCAGTACTTC. Protein product: CASRFGNRGTQYF. V is TRBV12-3 or TRBV12-4 and J is TRBJ2-5, with 7 bases lining up with TRBD1. The CDR3 extends over 13 amino acids. The ends lost 6 bases at V and 8 bases at J; junction bases unmatched: 9.

This chain's CDR3 is CASSTSPSGATDTQYF. CDR3 coding DNA: TGTGCCAGCAGCACCTCCCCTAGCGGTGCCACAGATACGCAGTATTTT. The genes are TRBV9 and TRBJ2-3, with TRBD2 matching 7 bases. Germline CDR1 reads SGDLS; CDR2 reads YYNGEE. With 4 bases clipped from V and 2 bases from J, the junction kept 10 bases outside the gene matches. The CDR3 runs to 16 residues.

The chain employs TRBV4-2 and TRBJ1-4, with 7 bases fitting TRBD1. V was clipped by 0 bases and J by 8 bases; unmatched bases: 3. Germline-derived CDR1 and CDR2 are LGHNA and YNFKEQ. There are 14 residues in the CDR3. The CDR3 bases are TGTGCCAGCAGCCAAGAACAGGGGAGGGAAAAACTGTTTTTT. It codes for CASSQEQGREKLFF.

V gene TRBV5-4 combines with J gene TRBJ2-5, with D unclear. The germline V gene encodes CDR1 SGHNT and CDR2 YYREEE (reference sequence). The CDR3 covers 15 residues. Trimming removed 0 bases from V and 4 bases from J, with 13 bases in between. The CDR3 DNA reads TGTGCCAGCAGCTTGGCCTACCTGCCCGGAGAGACCCAGTACTTC. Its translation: CASSLAYLPGETQYF. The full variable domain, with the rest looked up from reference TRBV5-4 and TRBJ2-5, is ETGVTQSPTHLIKTRGQQVTLRCSSQSGHNTVSWYQQALGQGPQFIFQYYREEENGRGNFPPRFSGLQFPNYSSELNVNALELDDSALYLCASSLAYLPGETQYFGPGTRLLVL.

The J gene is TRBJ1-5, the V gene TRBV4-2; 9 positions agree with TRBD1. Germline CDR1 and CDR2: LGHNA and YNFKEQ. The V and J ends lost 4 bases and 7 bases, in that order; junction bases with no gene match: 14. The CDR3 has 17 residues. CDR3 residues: CASSRRAPGQGVQPQHF. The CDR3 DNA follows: TGTGCCAGCAGCCGCCGCGCTCCGGGACAGGGAGTCCAGCCCCAGCATTTT.

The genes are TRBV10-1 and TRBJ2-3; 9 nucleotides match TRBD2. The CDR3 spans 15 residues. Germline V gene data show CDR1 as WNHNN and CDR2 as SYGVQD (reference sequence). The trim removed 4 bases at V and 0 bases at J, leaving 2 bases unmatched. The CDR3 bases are TGCGCCAGCAGTGTTAGCGGGGGCAGCACAGATACGCAGTATTTT. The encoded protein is CASSVSGGSTDTQYF.

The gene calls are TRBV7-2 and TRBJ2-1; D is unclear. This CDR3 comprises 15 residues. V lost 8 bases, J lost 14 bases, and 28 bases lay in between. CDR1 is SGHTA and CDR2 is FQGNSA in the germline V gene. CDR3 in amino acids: CASYTNTTTPSWEFF. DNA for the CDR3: TGTGCCAGCTATACCAATACTACTACCCCTTCATGGGAGTTCTTC. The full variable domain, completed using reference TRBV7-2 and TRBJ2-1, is GAGVSQSPSNKVTEKGKDVELRCDPISGHTALYWYRQSLGQGLEFLIYFQGNSAPDKSGLPSDRFSAERTGGSVSTLTIQRTQQEDSAVYLCASYTNTTTPSWEFFGPGTRLTVL.

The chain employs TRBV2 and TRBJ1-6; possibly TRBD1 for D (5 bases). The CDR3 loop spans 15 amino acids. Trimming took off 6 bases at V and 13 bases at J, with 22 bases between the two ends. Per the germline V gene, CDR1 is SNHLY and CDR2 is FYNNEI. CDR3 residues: CASRGEGKFGTPLHF. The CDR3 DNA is TGTGCCAGCAGAGGGGAGGGAAAATTCGGGACTCCCCTCCACTTT.